Here is one T cell receptor beta chain with its context. This entry comes from a study of blood T cell repertoires in COVID-19. Study information: Some COVID-19 samples were acute and others convalescent; all came from the United States, Italy and Spain. Sources were T cells, B-cell-depleted T cells, or PBMCs; the material itself was cDNA or gDNA.

Trimming removed 3 bases at V and 6 bases at J, with 16 bases between. CDR1 and CDR2 from the germline V gene are SGDLS and YYNGEE. This CDR3 comprises 15 residues. Assay used: immunoSEQ multiplex PCR; TCRdb lists only in-frame clones, some missing. Here the sample spans around 160,000 clones, 85% to 95% being singletons. This TCR derives from a woman aged 55-69 years with COVID-19, enrolled during active disease. The rearrangement uses TRBV9 and TRBJ1-5, with D unresolved. Specimen: peripheral blood. In DNA form, the CDR3 reads TGTGCCAGCAGCGCTCAATCGGAGAACACTCAGCCCCAGCATTTT. Its protein is CASSAQSENTQPQHF.